One and the same sample provided the 2 T cell receptor beta chains below, sequenced in a study of Tregs in tolerant kidney transplant recipients. The protocol was immunoSEQ multiplex PCR, while the TCRdb copy is restricted to in-frame clones and leaves out a portion. The sample yields some 15,000 clones, more than 60% seen once. Their antigens are not known. Sequenced sample: Tregs from blood cultured with allogeneic cells. The receptors derive from a human donor in good health.

V is TRBV7-9 and J is TRBJ2-5; the match to TRBD2 covers 7 bases. This CDR3 has 14 residues. Germline trimming cut 8 bases from V and 5 bases from J; bases unmatched to any gene: 11. Looked up from germline, CDR1 is SEHNR and CDR2 is FQNEAQ (reference sequence). CDR3 loop: CASGGSGGSETQYF. The DNA for the CDR3 is TGTGCCAGCGGAGGGTCGGGCGGGAGTGAGACCCAGTACTTC.

This clone was observed many times. This rearrangement joins TRBV7-2 to TRBJ1-2, with TRBD1 as a possible D gene (6 bases). CDR1 and CDR2 from the germline V gene are SGHTA and FQGNSA. The CDR3 totals 14 residues. The V and J ends lost 5 bases and 7 bases respectively, with 17 bases between them. CDR3 DNA sequence: TGTGCCAGCAGCCCCCTCGGGGGGCCCGGTGGCTACACCTTC. Its protein product is CASSPLGGPGGYTF.